These 24 T cell receptor beta chains came from one sample sequenced in a study of breast tumors, draining lymph nodes, adjacent tissues. TCRdb independently ran MiXCR on the multiplex PCR reads; one entry per CDR3 protein. Of approximately 90,000 distinct CDR3 sequences listed, roughly 30% are singletons. Breast cancer patients provided tissue from their axillary draining lymph nodes. What was sequenced was axillary lymph node tissue. The receptors come from a female donor with breast cancer. Some clones in this sample may be carry-over from other donors' samples.

The sample holds many counts of this clonotype. The V call is TRBV9, the J call TRBJ2-7; TRBD2 aligns across 9 bases. The CDR3 is made up of 16 amino acids. J was trimmed by 4 bases and V by 3 bases; bases with no gene match: 11. Germline assignment: CDR1 SGDLS and CDR2 YYNGEE. This chain's CDR3 is CASSGPWGSGSYEQYF. The CDR3 DNA reads as TGTGCCAGCAGCGGCCCCTGGGGTAGCGGGAGTTACGAGCAGTACTTC.

This clonotype was found many times. The chain joins TRBV6-2 or TRBV6-3 to TRBJ2-7, with D uncertain. Germline V gene data show CDR1 as MNHEY and CDR2 as SVGEGT. V lost 4 bases, J lost 2 bases, and 15 bases lay in between. This CDR3 spans 15 amino acids. DNA of the CDR3: TGTGCCAGCAGTTCCCTCCACCTAGGAACCTACGAGCAGTACTTC. This translates into CASSSLHLGTYEQYF.

To note about this clonotype: Because it lacks the conserved phenylalanine or tryptophan at the end, this CDR3 is likely a read error. The chain has TRBV19 and TRBJ1-5; 7 bases align to TRBD1. V was pared by 11 bases and J by 7 bases, with 17 bases of the junction left unmatched. Germline values: CDR1 LNHDA, CDR2 SQIVND (reference sequence). The CDR3 extends over 15 amino acids. The DNA of the CDR3 is TGTGCCCGTGCTCGACAGGGTGGCCAAAACCAGCCCCAGCATTCT. Amino acids: CARARQGGQNQPQHS.

This clonotype was seen many times. The chain employs TRBV27 and TRBJ2-7, with D possibly being TRBD2 (7 bases). This CDR3 has 14 amino acids. V lost 8 bases to trimming and J lost 1 base, with 15 bases between them. Germline-derived CDR1 and CDR2 are MNHEY and SMNVEV (reference sequence). The CDR3 DNA reads TGTGCCAGCTCGTTGGGGGGGCGTTCCTACGAGCAGTACTTC. This sequence encodes CASSLGGRSYEQYF.

There are many counts of this clonotype. The chain uses TRBV5-1 and TRBJ2-6, with 7 positions matching TRBD1. The V and J ends lost 4 bases and 2 bases, in that order; junction bases with no gene match: 12. The germline gives CDR1 SGHRS, CDR2 YFSETQ. The CDR3 totals 18 residues. CDR3 bases: TGCGCCAGCAGCCCCTACCTGACAGGGCACGCTGGGGCCAACGTCCTGACTTTC. Translating it yields CASSPYLTGHAGANVLTF. The entire variable domain, with the rest obtained from reference TRBV5-1 and TRBJ2-6, is as follows: KAGVTQTPRYLIKTRGQQVTLSCSPISGHRSVSWYQQTPGQGLQFLFEYFSETQRNKGNFPGRFSGRQFSNSRSEMNVSTLELGDSALYLCASSPYLTGHAGANVLTFGAGSRLTVL.

The chain carries TRBV20-1 and TRBJ2-1; TRBD2 matches 9 bases. Unmatched junction bases numbered 5, after V lost 1 base and J lost 7 bases. In germline, CDR1 is DFQATT, CDR2 SNEGSKA (reference sequence). The CDR3 has 14 residues. This CDR3 reads CSARVLAGNNEQFF. Written as DNA, the CDR3 is TGCAGTGCTAGAGTGCTAGCGGGAAATAATGAGCAGTTCTTC.

This clonotype was observed many times. The gene calls are TRBV3-1 and TRBJ1-2; D gene unclear. Germline assignment: CDR1 LGHDT and CDR2 YNNKEL (reference sequence). The ends were cut back, 4 bases at V and 0 bases at J, with 9 bases in the middle. There are 14 residues in the CDR3. CDR3 sequence reads: CASSLGGSNYGYTF. Here the CDR3 DNA reads TGTGCCAGCAGCCTTGGCGGATCTAACTATGGCTACACCTTC.

This clonotype occurred a few times. This may arise from a read error, as a much more abundant clone is one base away. The J gene is TRBJ1-4, the V gene TRBV6-5; the D is unclear. CDR3 length: 14 amino acids. Looked up from germline, CDR1 is MNHEY and CDR2 is SVGAGI. Trimming removed 5 bases from V and 1 base from J, with 8 bases in between. Written as DNA, the CDR3 is TGTGCCAGCAGTCGATTCCGAACTAATGAAAAACTGTTTTTT. Its translation is CASSRFRTNEKLFF.

The chain recombines TRBV12-3 or TRBV12-4 with TRBJ1-1; D gene uncertain. Trimming removed 6 bases at V and 11 bases at J, with 22 bases between. The CDR3 loop spans 14 amino acids. CDR3: CASSLYGVEARAFF. The CDR3 DNA reads TGTGCCAGCAGCCTATATGGCGTAGAAGCCCGTGCTTTCTTT.

Many counts were recorded for this clonotype. The chain recombines TRBV5-6 with TRBJ1-6; a possible D gene is TRBD1 (5 bases). Per the germline V gene, CDR1 is SGHDT and CDR2 is YYEEEE. The length of the CDR3 is 16 residues. Trimming removed 6 bases from V and 0 bases from J, with 13 bases in between. CDR3 protein: CASTGHYSSYNSPLHF. CDR3 DNA: TGTGCCAGCACCGGACACTACAGCTCCTATAATTCACCCCTCCACTTT.

The genes are TRBV19 and TRBJ2-1, with TRBD2 matching over 7 bases. Germline lookup yields CDR1 LNHDA and CDR2 SQIVND (reference sequence). V lost 3 bases and J lost 9; bases outside the gene matches: 8. The CDR3 is 14 residues long. CDR3 coding DNA: TGTGCCAGTAGTATCACGAGGGAGGGCCTTGAGCAGTTCTTC. Amino acid sequence: CASSITREGLEQFF.

This clonotype was seen many times. The rearrangement links TRBV20-1 to TRBJ2-5; D unclear. The CDR3 loop spans 11 amino acids. CDR1 and CDR2 from the germline V gene are DFQATT and SNEGSKA (reference sequence). With 0 bases removed from V and 5 bases from J, the gap between germline ends came to 4 bases. CDR3 region: CSARDLETQYF. The DNA for the CDR3 is TGCAGTGCTAGAGATTTGGAGACCCAGTACTTC.

This clonotype was observed many times. V usage is TRBV20-1 and J usage is TRBJ2-7, with 12 bases identical to TRBD1. Germline V CDR1 and CDR2: DFQATT, SNEGSKA (reference sequence). This CDR3 is 14 amino acids long. With V trimmed by 4 bases and J by 4 bases, 5 bases remained unmatched. CDR3 nucleotides: TGCAGTGCTACGGGACAGGGGGCGGATTACGAGCAGTACTTC. Amino acids: CSATGQGADYEQYF.

J is TRBJ2-2 and V is TRBV19; D possibly corresponds to TRBD1 (6 bases). Looked up from germline, CDR1 is LNHDA and CDR2 is SQIVND (reference sequence). V lost 5 bases, J lost 7 bases, and 17 bases lay in between. The CDR3 has 15 residues. CDR3: CASSVSSGQNGELFF. CDR3 DNA: TGTGCCAGTAGTGTTTCCTCAGGACAGAACGGGGAGCTGTTTTTT.

A remark on this clonotype: Since the CDR3 does not end with the conserved phenylalanine or tryptophan, this likely comes from a read error. The chain uses TRBV10-3 and TRBJ1-1; TRBD1 aligns across 9 bases. After removal of 3 bases from V and 11 bases from J, the junction contained 7 bases not matched to a gene. The CDR3 has 13 amino acids. Germline V gives CDR1 ENHRY, CDR2 SYGVKD. The DNA of the CDR3 is TGTGCCATCAGTGACCCCGGGACAGGGATGGCTTTCTCT. It codes for CAISDPGTGMAFS.

The gene calls are TRBV30 and TRBJ1-5; 9 bases match TRBD1. There are 13 residues in the CDR3. Per germline, CDR1 GTSNPN and CDR2 SVGIG (reference sequence). V lost 1 base, J lost 5 bases, and 0 bases stayed unmatched. The CDR3 spells CAWSGQGDQPQHF. The DNA of the CDR3 is TGTGCCTGGAGTGGACAGGGGGATCAGCCCCAGCATTTT.

V is TRBV11-3 and J is TRBJ1-1; D ambiguous. Germline V gene lookup returns CDR1 SGHNT and CDR2 YENEEA. The CDR3 is 11 residues long. The V and J ends lost 5 bases and 6 bases respectively, with 7 bases between them. The CDR3, as DNA: TGTGCCAGCAGCGATGGCGCTGAAGCTTTCTTT. Encoded protein: CASSDGAEAFF.

This clonotype was detected many times. V is TRBV28 and J is TRBJ1-5; a weak D match, TRBD1 (5 bases). V was cut by 2 bases and J by 4 bases, with 12 bases left in between. Germline-derived CDR1 and CDR2 are MDHEN and SYDVKM. This CDR3 contains 15 residues. The CDR3 region is CASSLLSGGNQPQHF. The DNA of the CDR3 is TGTGCCAGCAGTTTACTATCCGGGGGTAATCAGCCCCAGCATTTT.

About this clonotype itself: One end of the junction does not line up with germline, which may come from a read error. The chain combines TRBV20-1 with TRBJ2-7, with 7 nucleotides matching TRBD1. This CDR3 spans 13 amino acids. From germline, CDR1 is DFQATT and CDR2 SNEGSKA (reference sequence). The CDR3 sequence is CSARDLGQYAQYF. In nucleotides, the CDR3 is TGCAGTGCTAGGGACCTGGGACAGTACGCGCAGTACTTC.

This clonotype was counted ten times or more. J is TRBJ1-6 and V is TRBV19; possible D gene TRBD1, 5 bases. From germline, CDR1 is LNHDA and CDR2 SQIVND (reference sequence). The V gene lost 6 bases and the J gene lost 6 bases, with 18 bases spanning the gap. The CDR3 spans 16 residues. Here the CDR3 reads CASRPTGRRSNSPLHF. CDR3 nucleotides: TGTGCCAGTAGACCGACGGGACGGCGATCTAATTCACCCCTCCACTTT.

This clonotype was counted at least ten times. V usage is TRBV30 and J usage is TRBJ1-3; 7 nucleotides align to TRBD1. The CDR3 is 16 residues long. CDR1 GTSNPN and CDR2 SVGIG come from the germline V gene (reference sequence). The ends lost 4 bases at V and 0 bases at J; junction bases unmatched: 9. DNA for the CDR3: TGTGCCTGGATTTGGAATACAGGGGCCTCTGGAAACACCATATATTTT. This gives the protein CAWIWNTGASGNTIYF. Complete variable domain (other parts from reference TRBV30 and TRBJ1-3): SQTIHQWPATLVQPVGSPLSLECTVEGTSNPNLYWYRQAAGRGLQLLFYSVGIGQISSEVPQNLSASRPQDRQFILSSKKLLLSDSGFYLCAWIWNTGASGNTIYFGEGSWLTVV.

The CDR3: CASSYSRSYSNQPQHF. The CDR3 DNA is TGTGCCAGCAGTTACTCGAGAAGCTATAGCAATCAGCCCCAGCATTTT. The chain joins TRBV6-5 to TRBJ1-5; no clear D gene. Germline CDR1 reads MNHEY; CDR2 reads SVGAGI. This CDR3 contains 16 residues. Trimming pared 0 bases from V and 0 bases from J, leaving 9 bases between.

The sample holds many counts of this clonotype. This chain links TRBV19 with TRBJ2-2; no clear D gene. V shed 3 bases and J shed 0 bases, with 23 bases lying between them. The germline V gene has CDR1 LNHDA and CDR2 SQIVND (reference sequence). The CDR3 covers 20 residues. The CDR3: CASSMPNIVHRKTNTGELFF. The CDR3 DNA sequence: TGTGCCAGTAGTATGCCCAACATCGTCCATAGAAAAACGAACACCGGGGAGCTGTTTTTT.

The V gene is TRBV24-1, the J gene TRBJ2-1, with D maybe TRBD2 (6 bases). Germline values: CDR1 KGHDR, CDR2 SFDVKD. CDR3 size: 16 residues. Trimming left V 4 bases short and J 4 bases short, with 16 bases between. The CDR3 sequence: CATSELAERNYNEQFF. The CDR3 bases are TGTGCCACCAGTGAGTTAGCGGAGCGGAATTACAATGAGCAGTTCTTC.